Listed below are T cell receptor beta chains from one sample, sequenced in a study of blood T cell repertoires in COVID-19. The table came from immunoSEQ multiplex PCR; TCRdb's copy has only in-frame clones and leaves some out. The table has about 300,000 clones, around 84% seen once; the top ten hold about 2.3%. The sample was PBMCs or T cells enriched from blood (not recorded which). These TCRs come from a woman in her forties or fifties who had recovered from COVID-19. CDR3s leave out the opening cysteine and the closing phenylalanine or tryptophan. The order of the fields is clone size, V gene, J gene, CDR3 protein. Expanded clones get a size class; other rows say once, few or many, or leave the size out.

clone size: NA
V gene: TRBV9
J gene: TRBJ2-2
CDR3 protein: ASSVSGGTIGELF

clone size: few
V gene: TRBV6-1
J gene: TRBJ2-1
CDR3 protein: ASSEGASYSEQF

clone size: NA
V gene: TRBV5-1
J gene: TRBJ2-5
CDR3 protein: ASSLAGTSGGETQY

clone size: once
V gene: TRBV7-9
J gene: TRBJ2-5
CDR3 protein: ASSPRWAGMDQETQY

clone size: medium-sized
V gene: TRBV2
J gene: TRBJ1-1
CDR3 protein: ASSVGEAF

clone size: once
V gene: TRBV7-2
J gene: TRBJ1-4
CDR3 protein: ASSARTGGREKLF

clone size: NA
V gene: TRBV2
J gene: TRBJ2-2
CDR3 protein: ASSEWTGANTGELF

clone size: once
V gene: TRBV25-1
J gene: TRBJ1-1
CDR3 protein: ASSDGWTRTTEAF

clone size: NA
V gene: TRBV4-1
J gene: TRBJ1-5
CDR3 protein: ASSQVTRNQPQH

clone size: once
V gene: TRBV9
J gene: TRBJ2-7
CDR3 protein: ASSDGQGFGEQY

clone size: NA
V gene: TRBV27
J gene: TRBJ1-6
CDR3 protein: ASRPETGGSSPLH

clone size: NA
V gene: TRBV3-1/TRBV3-2
J gene: TRBJ1-5
CDR3 protein: ASSMDGITWPQH

clone size: NA
V gene: TRBV18
J gene: TRBJ2-7
CDR3 protein: ASSPSILYEQY

clone size: NA
V gene: TRBV28
J gene: TRBJ1-5
CDR3 protein: ASSLLEGAGNQPQH

clone size: once
V gene: TRBV19
J gene: TRBJ1-6
CDR3 protein: ASAGSTSNSPLH

clone size: NA
V gene: TRBV5-1
J gene: TRBJ2-3
CDR3 protein: ASSLARAGVYTDTQY

clone size: NA
V gene: TRBV10-1
J gene: TRBJ2-7
CDR3 protein: ASSEAAGGNYEQY

clone size: few
V gene: TRBV7-6
J gene: TRBJ1-3
CDR3 protein: ASSSHLGDSGNTIY

clone size: NA
V gene: TRBV14
J gene: TRBJ1-1
CDR3 protein: ASSRQLMNTEAF